Listed below are T cell receptor beta chains from one sample, sequenced in a study of blood T cell repertoires in COVID-19. The protocol was immunoSEQ multiplex PCR, while the TCRdb copy is restricted to in-frame clones and leaves out a portion. The sample lists under 95,000 clones; roughly 90% were seen once. What was sequenced was peripheral blood. The receptors were sampled from a man over 45 with COVID-19, enrolled during active disease. CDR3s include the opening cysteine and the closing phenylalanine or tryptophan. D genes are given only for firm matches. A row's size may be missing; if present it is once, few, many or a size class.

d_gene: .; v_gene: TRBV4-1; j_gene: TRBJ2-5; abundance: .; CDR3nt: TGCGCCAGCAGCCGAGCGGAGACCCAGTACTTC; CDR3aa: CASSRAETQYF
d_gene: .; v_gene: TRBV6-5; j_gene: TRBJ2-3; abundance: .; CDR3nt: TGTGCCAGCAGAAGGACTATCACAGATACGCAGTATTTT; CDR3aa: CASRRTITDTQYF
d_gene: TRBD1; v_gene: TRBV28; j_gene: TRBJ1-5; abundance: .; CDR3nt: TGTGCCAGCAAAACGACAGGGGGATATCAGCCCCAGCATTTT; CDR3aa: CASKTTGGYQPQHF
d_gene: .; v_gene: TRBV25-1; j_gene: TRBJ2-2; abundance: .; CDR3nt: TGTGCCAGCAGCGTAATTAATGCGAACACCGGGGAGCTGTTTTTT; CDR3aa: CASSVINANTGELFF
d_gene: TRBD1; v_gene: TRBV4-3; j_gene: TRBJ1-4; abundance: .; CDR3nt: TGCGCCAGCAGCAACCGGGACAGAAATGAAAAACTGTTTTTT; CDR3aa: CASSNRDRNEKLFF
d_gene: .; v_gene: TRBV7-6; j_gene: TRBJ2-1; abundance: .; CDR3nt: TGTGCCAGCAGCTTAGTTCAGGGGAGCTCCTACAATGAGCAGTTCTTC; CDR3aa: CASSLVQGSSYNEQFF
d_gene: .; v_gene: TRBV29-1; j_gene: TRBJ2-7; abundance: .; CDR3nt: TGCAGCGTTGAATTGCAGGGAGGTAACGAGCAGTACTTC; CDR3aa: CSVELQGGNEQYF
d_gene: .; v_gene: TRBV28; j_gene: TRBJ1-2; abundance: .; CDR3nt: TGTGCCAGCAGCCTCCCGTACGGGAATCACTATGGCTACACCTTC; CDR3aa: CASSLPYGNHYGYTF
d_gene: .; v_gene: TRBV27; j_gene: TRBJ2-7; abundance: few; CDR3nt: TGTGCCAGCAGTCCGACTGGTAACGAGCAGTACTTC; CDR3aa: CASSPTGNEQYF
d_gene: TRBD1; v_gene: TRBV4-1; j_gene: TRBJ2-5; abundance: .; CDR3nt: TGCGCCAGCAGCCAAGCGAGGACAGGGGAAGAGACCCAGTACTTC; CDR3aa: CASSQARTGEETQYF
d_gene: .; v_gene: TRBV6-5; j_gene: TRBJ1-2; abundance: .; CDR3nt: TGTGCCAGCTCAGCCGGGGCGGGGGGCGGCTATGGCTACACCTTC; CDR3aa: CASSAGAGGGYGYTF
d_gene: .; v_gene: TRBV11-2; j_gene: TRBJ1-5; abundance: .; CDR3nt: TGTGCCAGCAGCTTATCAGGAGGCTACAATCAGCCCCAGCATTTT; CDR3aa: CASSLSGGYNQPQHF
d_gene: .; v_gene: TRBV11-1; j_gene: TRBJ1-1; abundance: .; CDR3nt: TGTGCCAGCAGCTCCCTATTAACAAGACAGGCCACTGGAGCTTTCTTT; CDR3aa: CASSSLLTRQATGAFF
d_gene: .; v_gene: TRBV7-3; j_gene: TRBJ2-7; abundance: .; CDR3nt: TGTGCCAGCGGCACAGGGTTTGAGCAGTACTTC; CDR3aa: CASGTGFEQYF
d_gene: TRBD2; v_gene: TRBV14; j_gene: TRBJ2-1; abundance: .; CDR3nt: TGTGCCAGCAGCGAGGGGGTTGCAGGGCTAGCGGGAGGCCCCAGAGAACCCCACCCAGAGCAGTTCTTC; CDR3aa: CASSEGVAGLAGGPREPHPEQFF
d_gene: TRBD2; v_gene: TRBV9; j_gene: TRBJ2-7; abundance: .; CDR3nt: TGTGCCAGCAGCGCGGGACTAGCGGGAGGTAGGGAGCAGTACTTC; CDR3aa: CASSAGLAGGREQYF
d_gene: .; v_gene: TRBV25-1; j_gene: TRBJ2-6; abundance: .; CDR3nt: TGTGCCAGCAGTGAGAGTTTTGGGGGCTCGGGGGCCAACGTCCTGACTTTC; CDR3aa: CASSESFGGSGANVLTF
d_gene: TRBD1; v_gene: TRBV5-1; j_gene: TRBJ2-2; abundance: .; CDR3nt: TGCGCCAGCCATTCTGGACAGGGAGGTACCGGGGAGCTGTTTTTT; CDR3aa: CASHSGQGGTGELFF
d_gene: TRBD2; v_gene: TRBV11-3; j_gene: TRBJ2-1; abundance: .; CDR3nt: TGTGCCAGCAGCCCGGCCGGGACTAGGGGATACAATGAGCAGTTCTTC; CDR3aa: CASSPAGTRGYNEQFF
d_gene: .; v_gene: TRBV4-1; j_gene: TRBJ1-3; abundance: .; CDR3nt: TGCGCCAGCAGCCAAGAACGGGTCGGCTCTGGAAACACCATATATTTT; CDR3aa: CASSQERVGSGNTIYF
d_gene: TRBD1; v_gene: TRBV24-1; j_gene: TRBJ2-7; abundance: .; CDR3nt: TGTGCCACCAGTGATCGGGACAGGGGGCTTGAGCAGTACTTC; CDR3aa: CATSDRDRGLEQYF
d_gene: .; v_gene: TRBV9; j_gene: TRBJ1-1; abundance: once; CDR3nt: TGTGCCAGCAGCGTAAAGCCTAACACTGAAGCTTTCTTT; CDR3aa: CASSVKPNTEAFF
d_gene: TRBD1; v_gene: TRBV2; j_gene: TRBJ1-4; abundance: once; CDR3nt: TGTGCCAGCAGCGGGACAGGGGTCGAAAAACTGTTTTTT; CDR3aa: CASSGTGVEKLFF
d_gene: .; v_gene: TRBV9; j_gene: TRBJ2-1; abundance: once; CDR3nt: TGTGCCAGCAGCGTAGGAGTAGTCTCCGACAATGAGCAGTTCTTC; CDR3aa: CASSVGVVSDNEQFF
d_gene: TRBD1; v_gene: TRBV7-9; j_gene: TRBJ2-2; abundance: .; CDR3nt: TGTGCCAGCAGCTTGGGGACAGGGGGCGGAACCGGGGAGCTGTTTTTT; CDR3aa: CASSLGTGGGTGELFF
d_gene: .; v_gene: TRBV6-6; j_gene: TRBJ1-5; abundance: .; CDR3nt: TGTGCCAGCAGTTACCACGGACAGTCTGAACAGCCCCAGCATTTT; CDR3aa: CASSYHGQSEQPQHF
d_gene: TRBD2; v_gene: TRBV5-8; j_gene: TRBJ2-5; abundance: .; CDR3nt: TGTGCCAGCAGCTTGAATGGGCAGCGGGAGGGTCGGGAGACCCAGTACTTC; CDR3aa: CASSLNGQREGRETQYF
d_gene: TRBD2; v_gene: TRBV10-3; j_gene: TRBJ2-1; abundance: .; CDR3nt: TGTGCCATCAGTGAGGGACTAGCGGGAGGTAATGAGCAGTTCTTC; CDR3aa: CAISEGLAGGNEQFF
d_gene: .; v_gene: TRBV3-1/TRBV3-2; j_gene: TRBJ2-1; abundance: .; CDR3nt: TGTGCCAGCAGCCAATCAGGCCAGAGAAATGAGCAGTTCTTC; CDR3aa: CASSQSGQRNEQFF
d_gene: TRBD1; v_gene: TRBV24-1; j_gene: TRBJ2-5; abundance: .; CDR3nt: TGTGCTAGGGACAGCAGCATGACCCAGTACTTC; CDR3aa: CARDSSMTQYF
d_gene: .; v_gene: TRBV2; j_gene: TRBJ1-6; abundance: .; CDR3nt: TGTGCCAGCAGAAACTCCGGACAGAATAATTCACCCCTCCACTTT; CDR3aa: CASRNSGQNNSPLHF
d_gene: .; v_gene: TRBV4-1; j_gene: TRBJ2-7; abundance: .; CDR3nt: TGCGCCAGCAGCCAAGATCGGTGGTCCCCCACCTACGAGCAGTACTTC; CDR3aa: CASSQDRWSPTYEQYF
d_gene: .; v_gene: TRBV15; j_gene: TRBJ1-3; abundance: few; CDR3nt: TGTGCCACCAGCAGAGATCCGGGGAACTCTGGAAACACCATATATTTT; CDR3aa: CATSRDPGNSGNTIYF
d_gene: TRBD1; v_gene: TRBV18; j_gene: TRBJ1-6; abundance: .; CDR3nt: TGTGCCAGCTCACCGGGACAGGGGGTCAATTCACCCCTCCACTTT; CDR3aa: CASSPGQGVNSPLHF
d_gene: .; v_gene: TRBV19; j_gene: TRBJ2-2; abundance: .; CDR3nt: TGTGCCAGTAGTATCTCCGGGTCAGGGAACGGGGAGCTGTTTTTT; CDR3aa: CASSISGSGNGELFF
d_gene: .; v_gene: TRBV29-1; j_gene: TRBJ2-3; abundance: .; CDR3nt: TGCAGCGCGCGGGTAGATACGCAGTATTTT; CDR3aa: CSARVDTQYF
d_gene: TRBD2; v_gene: TRBV28; j_gene: TRBJ2-2; abundance: .; CDR3nt: TGTGCCAGCAGTCCAGGGACTAGCAGAAACACCGGGGAGCTGTTTTTT; CDR3aa: CASSPGTSRNTGELFF
d_gene: .; v_gene: TRBV6-5; j_gene: TRBJ2-2; abundance: .; CDR3nt: TGTGCCAGCAGTTACTCGATAGCTCTGAACACCGGGGAGCTGTTTTTT; CDR3aa: CASSYSIALNTGELFF
d_gene: .; v_gene: TRBV12-3/TRBV12-4; j_gene: TRBJ2-5; abundance: .; CDR3nt: TGTGCCAGCAGTTTCGGGAGCCAAGAGACCCAGTACTTC; CDR3aa: CASSFGSQETQYF
d_gene: TRBD1; v_gene: TRBV7-9; j_gene: TRBJ1-3; abundance: once; CDR3nt: TGTGCCAGCAGCATAGGGGAGACAGGGTACTCTGGAAACACCATATATTTT; CDR3aa: CASSIGETGYSGNTIYF
d_gene: .; v_gene: TRBV3-1/TRBV3-2; j_gene: TRBJ1-1; abundance: .; CDR3nt: TGTGCCAGCAGCCAAGTCAGGGCTAACACTGAAGCTTTCTTT; CDR3aa: CASSQVRANTEAFF
d_gene: TRBD1; v_gene: TRBV5-1; j_gene: TRBJ1-1; abundance: .; CDR3nt: TGCGCCAGCAGACAAGGGACAGCGAACACTGAAGCTTTCTTT; CDR3aa: CASRQGTANTEAFF
d_gene: TRBD1; v_gene: TRBV12-3/TRBV12-4; j_gene: TRBJ2-7; abundance: .; CDR3nt: TGTGCCACCAACGCAGGGGGTAGTGACGAGCAGTACTTC; CDR3aa: CATNAGGSDEQYF
d_gene: .; v_gene: TRBV19; j_gene: TRBJ2-4; abundance: .; CDR3nt: TGTGCCAGTACCCCGAACCAACCAGGGCTAGCCAAAAACATTCAGTACTTC; CDR3aa: CASTPNQPGLAKNIQYF
d_gene: TRBD1; v_gene: TRBV4-1; j_gene: TRBJ1-4; abundance: .; CDR3nt: TGCGCCAGCAGCCTAACTCCTCTCAGGGGGCTTTCGACTAATGAAAAACTGTTTTTT; CDR3aa: CASSLTPLRGLSTNEKLFF
d_gene: TRBD2; v_gene: TRBV5-1; j_gene: TRBJ2-7; abundance: .; CDR3nt: TGCGCCAGCAGCTTAACGGGAGGGATGAACGAGCAGTACTTC; CDR3aa: CASSLTGGMNEQYF
d_gene: .; v_gene: TRBV7-9; j_gene: TRBJ2-1; abundance: .; CDR3nt: TGTGCCAGCAGCTTACAGACGGGGATCTACAATGAGCAGTTCTTC; CDR3aa: CASSLQTGIYNEQFF
d_gene: .; v_gene: TRBV12-5; j_gene: TRBJ1-2; abundance: .; CDR3nt: TGTGCTAGTGGTTTAGGCCAGGGCCGGGATGGCTACACCTTC; CDR3aa: CASGLGQGRDGYTF
d_gene: TRBD1; v_gene: TRBV28; j_gene: TRBJ1-6; abundance: .; CDR3nt: TGTGCCAGCAGAATCCGGGACAGCCATTCACCCCTCCACTTT; CDR3aa: CASRIRDSHSPLHF
d_gene: .; v_gene: TRBV28; j_gene: TRBJ1-1; abundance: once; CDR3nt: TGTGCCAGCAGTTCCCCGACAGATAACACTGAAGCTTTCTTT; CDR3aa: CASSSPTDNTEAFF
d_gene: TRBD1; v_gene: TRBV5-1; j_gene: TRBJ2-5; abundance: .; CDR3nt: TGCGCCAGCAGCCGACCACGACAGGGGGCGCGTCAAGAGACCCAGTACTTC; CDR3aa: CASSRPRQGARQETQYF
d_gene: .; v_gene: TRBV6-5; j_gene: TRBJ2-3; abundance: .; CDR3nt: TGTGCCAGCAGAAGATCGCCCTACACAGATACGCAGTATTTT; CDR3aa: CASRRSPYTDTQYF
d_gene: TRBD2; v_gene: TRBV7-9; j_gene: TRBJ2-1; abundance: .; CDR3nt: TGTGCCAGCAGCTTACCCGGGGGGACTAGCGGGAGCTGGGACAATGAGCAGTTCTTC; CDR3aa: CASSLPGGTSGSWDNEQFF
d_gene: TRBD2; v_gene: TRBV30; j_gene: TRBJ2-7; abundance: .; CDR3nt: TGTGCCTGGACTAGCGGGAGGTTCTACGAGCAGTACTTC; CDR3aa: CAWTSGRFYEQYF
d_gene: TRBD1; v_gene: TRBV14; j_gene: TRBJ2-7; abundance: .; CDR3nt: TGTGCCAGCAGCCACACTGCAGGGGGCGAGCAGTACTTC; CDR3aa: CASSHTAGGEQYF
d_gene: TRBD1; v_gene: TRBV5-1; j_gene: TRBJ2-5; abundance: .; CDR3nt: TGCGCCAGCAGCTCTGGACAGGGTATACGAGTGGAGACCCAGTACTTC; CDR3aa: CASSSGQGIRVETQYF
d_gene: .; v_gene: TRBV19; j_gene: TRBJ1-1; abundance: .; CDR3nt: TGTGCCAGTATGAGGAAGAATGGTGAAGCTTTCTTT; CDR3aa: CASMRKNGEAFF
d_gene: .; v_gene: TRBV5-1; j_gene: TRBJ1-1; abundance: .; CDR3nt: TGCGCCAGCAGCTCGGGAGGGGTAACTGAAGCTTTCTTT; CDR3aa: CASSSGGVTEAFF
d_gene: .; v_gene: TRBV4-2; j_gene: TRBJ1-1; abundance: .; CDR3nt: TGTGCCAGCAGCCAAGAAAAAGCAATGAACACTGAAGCTTTCTTT; CDR3aa: CASSQEKAMNTEAFF
d_gene: .; v_gene: TRBV6-4; j_gene: TRBJ2-1; abundance: .; CDR3nt: TGTGCCAGCAGTGAGAAGCGCGCAGGGTACAATGAGCAGTTCTTC; CDR3aa: CASSEKRAGYNEQFF